This T cell receptor beta chain was recorded in a study of tumor-infiltrating lymphocytes in primary liver carcinoma. On the study more broadly: Ranging in age from 30 to 69 years, the patients were men and women. General observations from the study: When set against blood, tumors had a significantly higher top-250-clone fraction (p = 0.039). Merely some 8-24% of top clones spanned all five tumor regions.

Unsorted bulk tissue, about 18-32 mg of it, served as the source for co-extraction of RNA and DNA. Reverse transcription of approximately 500 ng total RNA with a constant-region primer produced TCR beta cDNA. Three rounds of nested multiplex PCR with slightly modified ARM-PCR produced TCR beta libraries. The study ran its first two PCR rounds for roughly 11 cycles each, using TRBV1-TRBV30 forward primers and a C-beta reverse primer. TCRdb independently ran MiXCR on the multiplex PCR reads; one entry per CDR3 protein. The data hold 90,000 to 150,000 distinct CDR3 sequences, with less than 80% observed a single time. The length of the CDR3 is 17 residues. The germline V gene has CDR1 LGHNT and CDR2 FRNRAP. Comment on this clonotype: Antigen specificity is unknown. This may be a read error: a much more frequent sequence differs by one nucleotide.

The specimen sequenced was liver tumor tissue from sampling region 1. Subset here: tumor region T1, superior pole. V gene TRBV12-5 combines with J gene TRBJ2-1, with D possibly being TRBD1 or TRBD2 (5 bases each). The TCR sequence derives from a woman aged 60-70 years with primary liver carcinoma and hepatitis B virus infection. CDR3 sequence reads: CANGPRRDADSYNEQFF. CDR3 bases: TGTGCTAATGGTCCACGCCGGGACGCCGACTCCTACAATGAGCAGTTCTTC.